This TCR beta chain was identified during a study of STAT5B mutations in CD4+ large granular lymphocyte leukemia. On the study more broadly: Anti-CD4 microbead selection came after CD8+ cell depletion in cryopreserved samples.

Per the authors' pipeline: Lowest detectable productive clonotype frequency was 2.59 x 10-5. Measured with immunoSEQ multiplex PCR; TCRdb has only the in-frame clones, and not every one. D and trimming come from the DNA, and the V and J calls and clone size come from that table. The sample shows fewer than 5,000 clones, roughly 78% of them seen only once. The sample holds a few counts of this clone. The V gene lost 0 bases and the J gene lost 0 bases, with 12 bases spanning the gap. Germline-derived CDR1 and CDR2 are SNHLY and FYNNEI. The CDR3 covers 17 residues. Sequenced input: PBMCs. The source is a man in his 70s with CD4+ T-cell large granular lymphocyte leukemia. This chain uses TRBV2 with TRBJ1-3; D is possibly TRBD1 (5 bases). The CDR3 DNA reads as TGTGCCAGCAGTGAAGCGCTTGGGGGGACCTCTGGAAACACCATATATTTT. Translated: CASSEALGGTSGNTIYF.